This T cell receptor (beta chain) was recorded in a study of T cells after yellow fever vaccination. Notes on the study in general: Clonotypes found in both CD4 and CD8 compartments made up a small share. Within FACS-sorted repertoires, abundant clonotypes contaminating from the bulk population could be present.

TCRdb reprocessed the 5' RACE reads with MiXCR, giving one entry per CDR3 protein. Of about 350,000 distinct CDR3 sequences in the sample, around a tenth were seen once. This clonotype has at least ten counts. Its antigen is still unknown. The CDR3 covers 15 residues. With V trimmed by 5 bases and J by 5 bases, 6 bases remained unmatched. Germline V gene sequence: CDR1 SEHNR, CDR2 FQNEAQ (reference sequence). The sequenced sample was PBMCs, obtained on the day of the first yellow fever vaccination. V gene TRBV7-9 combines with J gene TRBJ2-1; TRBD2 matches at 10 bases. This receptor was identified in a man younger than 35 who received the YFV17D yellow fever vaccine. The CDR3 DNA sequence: TGTGCCAGCAGCCCGTGGCTAGCGGGGGACAATGAGCAGTTCTTC. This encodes CASSPWLAGDNEQFF.